In its sample, the clone carrying this T cell receptor (beta chain) was seen a few times. Antigen specificity is unknown. J gave up 3 bases and V 0 bases, and 2 bases lay outside the gene matches. The CDR3 consists of 16 residues. Germline lookup yields CDR1 SGHTA and CDR2 FQGTGA. After 5'RACE with constant-segment primers, TCR alpha and TCR beta cDNA libraries carrying sample barcodes and UMIs were obtained. TCRdb reanalysed the 5' RACE reads using MiXCR and keeps one entry per CDR3 protein. Found here are 550,000 to 700,000 distinct CDR3 sequences, over 15% of them singletons; the top ten hold around 12%. These data are taken from a study of T-cell memory formation after mild COVID-19. Study results and limitations: Researchers report contracting CD4+ clones mostly in CM and EM, with CD8+ clones in EMRA. Whether day 37 second-wave clones are SARS-CoV-2-specific was not confirmed.

Sequencing was carried out using PBMCs or a T cell subset sorted from them (not recorded which). This clonotype was sampled from an adult woman who had mild COVID-19 (a few samples of this study predate the infection). Cell type and time point are not known. The chain couples TRBV7-3 to TRBJ2-3, with 11 nucleotides matching TRBD2. The DNA for the CDR3 is TGTGCCAGCAGCTTAACAGGGACTAGCGGAACAGATACGCAGTATTTT. Protein product: CASSLTGTSGTDTQYF.